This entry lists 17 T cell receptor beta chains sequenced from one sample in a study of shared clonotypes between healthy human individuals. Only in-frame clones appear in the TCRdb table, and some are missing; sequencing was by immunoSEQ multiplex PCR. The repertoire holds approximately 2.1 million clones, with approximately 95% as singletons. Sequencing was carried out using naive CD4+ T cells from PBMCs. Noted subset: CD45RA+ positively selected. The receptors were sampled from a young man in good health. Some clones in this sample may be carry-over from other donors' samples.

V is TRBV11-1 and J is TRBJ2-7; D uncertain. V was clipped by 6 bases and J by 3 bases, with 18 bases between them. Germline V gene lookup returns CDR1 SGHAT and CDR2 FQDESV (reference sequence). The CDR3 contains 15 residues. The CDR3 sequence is CASRPGGVYDYEQYF. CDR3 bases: TGTGCCAGCAGACCCGGTGGGGTTTACGACTACGAGCAGTACTTC.

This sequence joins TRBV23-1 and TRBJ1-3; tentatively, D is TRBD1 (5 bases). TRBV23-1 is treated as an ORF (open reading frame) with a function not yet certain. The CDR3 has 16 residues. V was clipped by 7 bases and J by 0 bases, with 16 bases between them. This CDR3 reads CASTRTPTFSGNTIYF. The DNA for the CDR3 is TGCGCCAGCACCAGGACACCAACGTTCTCTGGAAACACCATATATTTT.

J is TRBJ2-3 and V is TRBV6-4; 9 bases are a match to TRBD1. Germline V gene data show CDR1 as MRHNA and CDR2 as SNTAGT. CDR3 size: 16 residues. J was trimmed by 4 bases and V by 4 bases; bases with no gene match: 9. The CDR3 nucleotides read TGTGCCAGCAGTGTTTCGGGACAGGGAAAATCAGATACGCAGTATTTT. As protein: CASSVSGQGKSDTQYF.

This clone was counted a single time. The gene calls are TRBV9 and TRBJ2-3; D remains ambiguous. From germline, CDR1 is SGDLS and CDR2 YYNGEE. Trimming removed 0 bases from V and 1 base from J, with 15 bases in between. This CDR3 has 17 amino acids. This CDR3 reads CASSVVDGWTRTDTQYF. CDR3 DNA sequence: TGTGCCAGCAGCGTAGTGGACGGGTGGACCCGCACAGATACGCAGTATTTT.

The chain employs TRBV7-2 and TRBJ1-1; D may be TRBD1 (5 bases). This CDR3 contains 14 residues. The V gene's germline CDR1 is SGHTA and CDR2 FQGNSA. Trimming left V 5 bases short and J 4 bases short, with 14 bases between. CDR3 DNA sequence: TGTGCCAGCAGCCCACCCCCAGGGCCCACTGAAGCTTTCTTT. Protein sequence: CASSPPPGPTEAFF.

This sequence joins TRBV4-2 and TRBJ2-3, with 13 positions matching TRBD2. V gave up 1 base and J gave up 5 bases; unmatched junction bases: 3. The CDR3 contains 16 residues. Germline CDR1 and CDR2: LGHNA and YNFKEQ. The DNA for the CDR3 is TGTGCCAGCAGCCAAGCGACTAGCGGGAGGTTAGATACGCAGTATTTT. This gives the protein CASSQATSGRLDTQYF.

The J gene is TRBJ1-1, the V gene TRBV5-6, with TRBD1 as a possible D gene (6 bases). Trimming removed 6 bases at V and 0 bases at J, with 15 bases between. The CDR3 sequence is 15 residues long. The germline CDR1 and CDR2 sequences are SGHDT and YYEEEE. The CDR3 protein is CASNIGQIMNTEAFF. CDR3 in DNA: TGTGCCAGCAACATTGGACAGATCATGAACACTGAAGCTTTCTTT.

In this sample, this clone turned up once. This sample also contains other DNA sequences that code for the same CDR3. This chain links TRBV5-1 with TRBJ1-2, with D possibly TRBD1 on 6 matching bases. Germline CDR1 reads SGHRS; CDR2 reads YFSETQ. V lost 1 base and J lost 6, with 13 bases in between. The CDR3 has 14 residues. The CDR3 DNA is TGCGCCAGCAGCTTGTTGACAGGATCGGATGGCTACACCTTC. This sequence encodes CASSLLTGSDGYTF.

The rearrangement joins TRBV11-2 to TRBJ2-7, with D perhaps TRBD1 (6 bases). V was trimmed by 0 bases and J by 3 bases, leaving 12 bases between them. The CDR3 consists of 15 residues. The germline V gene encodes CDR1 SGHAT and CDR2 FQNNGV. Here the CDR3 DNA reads TGTGCCAGCAGCTTAGACAGGGGCCCTAGCTACGAGCAGTACTTC. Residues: CASSLDRGPSYEQYF.

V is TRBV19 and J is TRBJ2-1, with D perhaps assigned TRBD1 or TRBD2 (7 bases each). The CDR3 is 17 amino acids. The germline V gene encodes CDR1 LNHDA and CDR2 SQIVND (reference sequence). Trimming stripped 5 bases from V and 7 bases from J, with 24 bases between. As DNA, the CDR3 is TGTGCCAGTAGTGCCGTCAATCTCAGGGGGGGGTTGAATGAGCAGTTCTTC. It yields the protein CASSAVNLRGGLNEQFF.

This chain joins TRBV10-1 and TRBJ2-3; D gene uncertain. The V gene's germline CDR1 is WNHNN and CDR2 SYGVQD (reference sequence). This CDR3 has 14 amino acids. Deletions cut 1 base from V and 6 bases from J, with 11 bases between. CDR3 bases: TGCGCCAGCAGTGAGTTCTCCATTGGGGATACGCAGTATTTT. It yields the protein CASSEFSIGDTQYF.

The CDR3 is CASSFAGNYEQYF. As DNA, the CDR3 is TGTGCCAGCAGCTTCGCCGGAAACTACGAGCAGTACTTC. The chain uses TRBV5-6 and TRBJ2-7; no reliable D call. Trimming pared 2 bases from V and 3 bases from J, leaving 9 bases between. The germline gives CDR1 SGHDT, CDR2 YYEEEE. The CDR3 covers 13 residues.

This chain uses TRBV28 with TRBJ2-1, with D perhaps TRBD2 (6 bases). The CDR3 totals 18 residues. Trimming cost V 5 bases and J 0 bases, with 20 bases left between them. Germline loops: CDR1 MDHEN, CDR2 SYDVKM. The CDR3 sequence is CASSGLGGGQASYNEQFF. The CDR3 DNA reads TGTGCCAGCAGTGGTTTGGGGGGAGGACAAGCCTCCTACAATGAGCAGTTCTTC.

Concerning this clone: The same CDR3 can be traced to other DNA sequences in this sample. The CDR3 DNA is TGCGCCAGCAGCTTGGGACAGGGGCCCACAGATACGCAGTATTTT. It codes for CASSLGQGPTDTQYF. The V call is TRBV5-1, the J call TRBJ2-3, with 8 positions matching TRBD1. Trimming at V came to 0 bases and at J to 2 bases, leaving 2 bases not matched to a gene. The CDR3 contains 15 residues. The germline V gene encodes CDR1 SGHRS and CDR2 YFSETQ. The whole variable domain, filled in from reference TRBV5-1 and TRBJ2-3, reads KAGVTQTPRYLIKTRGQQVTLSCSPISGHRSVSWYQQTPGQGLQFLFEYFSETQRNKGNFPGRFSGRQFSNSRSEMNVSTLELGDSALYLCASSLGQGPTDTQYFGPGTRLTVL.

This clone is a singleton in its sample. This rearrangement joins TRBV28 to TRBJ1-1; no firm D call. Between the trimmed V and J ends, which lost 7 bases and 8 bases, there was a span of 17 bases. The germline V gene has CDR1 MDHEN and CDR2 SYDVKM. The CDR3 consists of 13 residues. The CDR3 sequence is CASTTHGPREAFF. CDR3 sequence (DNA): TGTGCCAGCACCACCCACGGTCCGCGGGAAGCTTTCTTT. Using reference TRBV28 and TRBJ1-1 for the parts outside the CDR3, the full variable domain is DVKVTQSSRYLVKRTGEKVFLECVQDMDHENMFWYRQDPGLGLRLIYFSYDVKMKEKGDIPEGYSVSREKKERFSLILESASTNQTSMYLCASTTHGPREAFFGQGTRLTVV.

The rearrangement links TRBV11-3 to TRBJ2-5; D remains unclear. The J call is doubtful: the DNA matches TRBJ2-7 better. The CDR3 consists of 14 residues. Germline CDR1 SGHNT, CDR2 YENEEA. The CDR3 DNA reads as TGTGCCAGCAGCCCGAGAAGGGACTCCTACGAGCAGTACTTC. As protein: CASSPRRDSYEQYF.

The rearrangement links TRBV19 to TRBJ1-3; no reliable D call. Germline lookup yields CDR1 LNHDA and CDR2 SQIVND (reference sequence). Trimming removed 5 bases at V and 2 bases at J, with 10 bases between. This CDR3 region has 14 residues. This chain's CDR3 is CASSVDFAGNTIYF. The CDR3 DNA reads TGTGCCAGTAGTGTGGACTTCGCTGGAAACACCATATATTTT.